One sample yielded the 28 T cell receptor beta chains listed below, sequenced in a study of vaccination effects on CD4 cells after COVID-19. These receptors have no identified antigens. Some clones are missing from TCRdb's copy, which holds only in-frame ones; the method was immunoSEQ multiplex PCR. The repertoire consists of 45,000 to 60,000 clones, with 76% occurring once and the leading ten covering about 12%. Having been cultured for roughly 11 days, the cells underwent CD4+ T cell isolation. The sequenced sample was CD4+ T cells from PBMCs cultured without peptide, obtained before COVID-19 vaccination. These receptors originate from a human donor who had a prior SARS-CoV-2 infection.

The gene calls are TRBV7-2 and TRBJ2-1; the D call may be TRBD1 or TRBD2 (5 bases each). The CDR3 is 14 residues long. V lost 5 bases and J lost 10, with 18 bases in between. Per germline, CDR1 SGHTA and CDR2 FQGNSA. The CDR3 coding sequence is TGTGCCAGCAGCCCTGGCCGGGGCCTGGGGGAGCAGTTCTTC. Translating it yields CASSPGRGLGEQFF.

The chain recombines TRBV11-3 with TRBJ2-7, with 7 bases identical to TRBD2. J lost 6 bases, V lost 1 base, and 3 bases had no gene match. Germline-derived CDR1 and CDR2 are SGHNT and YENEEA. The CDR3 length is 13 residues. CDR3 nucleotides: TGTGCCAGCAGCTTAGGGCCGGGAGGCGAGCAGTACTTC. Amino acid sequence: CASSLGPGGEQYF.

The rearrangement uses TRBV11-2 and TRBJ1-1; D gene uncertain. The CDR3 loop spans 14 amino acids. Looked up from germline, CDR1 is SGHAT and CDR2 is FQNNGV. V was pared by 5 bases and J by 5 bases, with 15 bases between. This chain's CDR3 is CASSHGRRSTEAFF. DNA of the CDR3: TGTGCCAGCAGCCACGGGAGGAGATCTACTGAAGCTTTCTTT.

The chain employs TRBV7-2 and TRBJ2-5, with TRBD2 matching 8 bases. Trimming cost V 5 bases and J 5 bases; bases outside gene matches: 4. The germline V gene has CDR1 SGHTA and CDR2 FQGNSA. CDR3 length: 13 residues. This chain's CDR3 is CASSLRGGETQYF. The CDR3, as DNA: TGTGCCAGCAGCCTACGCGGGGGGGAGACCCAGTACTTC.

CDR3 DNA: TGTGCCACCAGTGATTTTAGGGTTCCAAATGAGCAGTTCTTC. This gives the protein CATSDFRVPNEQFF. The chain links TRBV24-1 to TRBJ2-1; D remains ambiguous. This CDR3 spans 14 amino acids. Between the trimmed V and J ends, which lost 1 base and 7 bases, there was a span of 10 bases. CDR1 is KGHDR and CDR2 is SFDVKD in the germline V gene.

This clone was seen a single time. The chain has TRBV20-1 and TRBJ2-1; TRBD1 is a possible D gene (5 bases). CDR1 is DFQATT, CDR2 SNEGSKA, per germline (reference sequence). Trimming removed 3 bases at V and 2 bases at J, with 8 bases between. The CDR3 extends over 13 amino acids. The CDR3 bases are TGCAGTGCTAGTGGCAGGGCCTACAATGAGCAGTTCTTC. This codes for CSASGRAYNEQFF.

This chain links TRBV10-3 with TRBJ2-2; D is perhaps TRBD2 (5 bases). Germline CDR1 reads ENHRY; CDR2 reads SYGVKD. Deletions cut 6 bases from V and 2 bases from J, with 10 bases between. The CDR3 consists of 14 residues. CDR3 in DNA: TGTGCCATCAGCCCCGGGATCAACACCGGGGAGCTGTTTTTT. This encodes CAISPGINTGELFF.

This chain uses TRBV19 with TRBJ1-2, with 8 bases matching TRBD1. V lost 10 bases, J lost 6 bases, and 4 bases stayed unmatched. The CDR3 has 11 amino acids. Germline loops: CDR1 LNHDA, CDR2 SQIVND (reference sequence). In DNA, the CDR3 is TGTGCCACAGGACAGGGACATGGCTACACCTTC. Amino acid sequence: CATGQGHGYTF.

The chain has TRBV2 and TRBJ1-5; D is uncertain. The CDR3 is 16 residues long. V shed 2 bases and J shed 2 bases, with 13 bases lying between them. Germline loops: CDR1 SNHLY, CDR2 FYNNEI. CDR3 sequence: CASSELGTVGNQPQHF. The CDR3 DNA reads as TGTGCCAGCAGTGAATTAGGTACGGTAGGCAATCAGCCCCAGCATTTT.

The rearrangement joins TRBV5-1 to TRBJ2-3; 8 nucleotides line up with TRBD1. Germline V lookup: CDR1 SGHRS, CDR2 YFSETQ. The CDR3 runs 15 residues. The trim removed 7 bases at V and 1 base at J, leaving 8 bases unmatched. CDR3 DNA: TGCGCCAGCGCCCCTACGGGACAGGGCACAGATACGCAGTATTTT. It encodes CASAPTGQGTDTQYF.

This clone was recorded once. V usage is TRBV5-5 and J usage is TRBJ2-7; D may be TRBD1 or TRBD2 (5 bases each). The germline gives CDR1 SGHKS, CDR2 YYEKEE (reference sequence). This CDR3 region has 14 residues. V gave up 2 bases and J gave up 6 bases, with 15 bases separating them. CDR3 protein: CASSFLAGTSEQYF. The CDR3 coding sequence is TGTGCCAGCAGCTTCTTGGCAGGGACCTCCGAGCAGTACTTC. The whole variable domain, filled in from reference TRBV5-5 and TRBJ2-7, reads DAGVTQSPTHLIKTRGQQVTLRCSPISGHKSVSWYQQVLGQGPQFIFQYYEKEERGRGNFPDRFSARQFPNYSSELNVNALLLGDSALYLCASSFLAGTSEQYFGPGTRLTVT.

The CDR3, as DNA: TGTGCCAGCAGCGTAGCTTGGGCTAGCACAGATACGCAGTATTTT. It specifies CASSVAWASTDTQYF. The chain combines TRBV9 with TRBJ2-3; D gene ambiguous. V gave up 0 bases and J gave up 0 bases, with 8 bases separating them. The CDR3 contains 15 residues. Germline V gives CDR1 SGDLS, CDR2 YYNGEE.

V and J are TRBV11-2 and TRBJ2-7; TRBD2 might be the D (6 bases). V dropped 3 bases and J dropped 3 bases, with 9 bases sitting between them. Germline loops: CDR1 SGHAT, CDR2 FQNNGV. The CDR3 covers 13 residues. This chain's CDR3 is CASSLGLGYEQYF. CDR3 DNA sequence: TGTGCCAGCAGCTTGGGACTTGGCTACGAGCAGTACTTC. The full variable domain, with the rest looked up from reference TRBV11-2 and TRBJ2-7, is EAGVAQSPRYKIIEKRQSVAFWCNPISGHATLYWYQQILGQGPKLLIQFQNNGVVDDSQLPKDRFSAERLKGVDSTLKIQPAKLEDSAVYLCASSLGLGYEQYFGPGTRLTVT.

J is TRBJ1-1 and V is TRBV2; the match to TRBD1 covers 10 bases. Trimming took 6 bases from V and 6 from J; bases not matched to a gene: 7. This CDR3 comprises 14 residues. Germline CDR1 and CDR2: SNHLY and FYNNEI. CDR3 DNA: TGTGCCAGCAGCGCGGGACAGGGGTTCGCTGAAGCTTTCTTT. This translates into CASSAGQGFAEAFF.

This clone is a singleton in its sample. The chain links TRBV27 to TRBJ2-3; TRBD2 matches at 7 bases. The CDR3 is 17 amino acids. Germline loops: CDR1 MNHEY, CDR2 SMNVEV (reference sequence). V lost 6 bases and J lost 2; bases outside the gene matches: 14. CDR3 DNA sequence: TGTGCCAGCAGCCCGTCCCCGGGACTAAATACCACAGATACGCAGTATTTT. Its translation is CASSPSPGLNTTDTQYF.

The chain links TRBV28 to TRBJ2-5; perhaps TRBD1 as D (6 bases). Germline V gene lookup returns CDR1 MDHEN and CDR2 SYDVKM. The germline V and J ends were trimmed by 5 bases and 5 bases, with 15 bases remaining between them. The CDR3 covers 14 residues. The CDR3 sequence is CASSTPGAGETQYF. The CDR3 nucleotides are TGTGCCAGCAGTACCCCAGGGGCCGGGGAGACCCAGTACTTC.

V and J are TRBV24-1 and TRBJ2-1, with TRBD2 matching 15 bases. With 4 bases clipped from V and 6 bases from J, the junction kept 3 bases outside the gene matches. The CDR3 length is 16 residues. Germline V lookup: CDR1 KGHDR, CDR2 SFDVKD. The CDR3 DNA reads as TGTGCCACCAGTGACTGGACTAGCGGGAGGGGCAATGAGCAGTTCTTC. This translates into CATSDWTSGRGNEQFF.

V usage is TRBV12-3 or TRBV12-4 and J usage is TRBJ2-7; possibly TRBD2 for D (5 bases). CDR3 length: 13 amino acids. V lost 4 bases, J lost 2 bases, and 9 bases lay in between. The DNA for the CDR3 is TGTGCCAGCAGTTGGTCGGGAACCTACGAGCAGTACTTC. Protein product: CASSWSGTYEQYF.

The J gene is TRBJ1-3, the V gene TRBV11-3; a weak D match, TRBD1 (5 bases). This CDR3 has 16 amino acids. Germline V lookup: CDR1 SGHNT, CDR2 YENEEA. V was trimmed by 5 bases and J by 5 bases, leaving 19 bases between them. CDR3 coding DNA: TGTGCCAGCAGCCATCGTTCAACGCAGGGAAGAAACACCATATATTTT. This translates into CASSHRSTQGRNTIYF.

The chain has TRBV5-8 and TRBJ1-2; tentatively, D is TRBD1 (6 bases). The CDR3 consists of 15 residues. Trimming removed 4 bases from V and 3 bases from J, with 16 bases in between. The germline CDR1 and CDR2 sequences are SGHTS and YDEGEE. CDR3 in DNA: TGTGCCAGCAGCCTCGGACAGTTCCCAGACTATGGCTACACCTTC. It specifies CASSLGQFPDYGYTF.

CDR3 protein: CASSYSPPDTQYF. CDR3 bases: TGTGCCAGCAGTTACTCCCCCCCAGATACGCAGTATTTT. The chain carries TRBV6-5 and TRBJ2-3; D is uncertain. The germline gives CDR1 MNHEY, CDR2 SVGAGI. Deletions cut 0 bases from V and 4 bases from J, with 5 bases between. CDR3 size: 13 residues.

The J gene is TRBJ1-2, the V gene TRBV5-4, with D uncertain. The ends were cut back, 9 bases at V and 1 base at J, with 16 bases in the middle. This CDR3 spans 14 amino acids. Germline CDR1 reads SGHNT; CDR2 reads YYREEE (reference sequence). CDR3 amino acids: CANSTAPNNYGYTF. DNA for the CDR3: TGTGCCAACTCGACGGCCCCCAATAACTATGGCTACACCTTC.

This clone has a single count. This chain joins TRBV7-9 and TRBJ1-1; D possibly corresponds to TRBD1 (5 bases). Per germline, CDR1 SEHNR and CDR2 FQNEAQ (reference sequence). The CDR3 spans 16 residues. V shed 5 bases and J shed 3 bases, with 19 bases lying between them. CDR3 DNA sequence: TGTGCCAGCAGCATCCCGCAGGGTTCTTTGGACACTGAAGCTTTCTTT. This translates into CASSIPQGSLDTEAFF.

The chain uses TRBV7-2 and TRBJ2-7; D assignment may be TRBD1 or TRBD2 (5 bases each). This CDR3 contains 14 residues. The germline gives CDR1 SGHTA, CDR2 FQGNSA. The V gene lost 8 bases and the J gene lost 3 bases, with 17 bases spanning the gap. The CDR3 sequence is CASRPGPSFYEQYF. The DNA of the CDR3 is TGTGCCAGCCGGCCGGGACCGAGCTTCTACGAGCAGTACTTC.

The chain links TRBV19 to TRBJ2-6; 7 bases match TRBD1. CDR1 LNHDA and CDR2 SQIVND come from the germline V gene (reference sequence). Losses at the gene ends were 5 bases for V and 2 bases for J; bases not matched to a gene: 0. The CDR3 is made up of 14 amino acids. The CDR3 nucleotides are TGTGCCAGTAGTCAGGGGGCTGGGGCCAACGTCCTGACTTTC. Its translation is CASSQGAGANVLTF.

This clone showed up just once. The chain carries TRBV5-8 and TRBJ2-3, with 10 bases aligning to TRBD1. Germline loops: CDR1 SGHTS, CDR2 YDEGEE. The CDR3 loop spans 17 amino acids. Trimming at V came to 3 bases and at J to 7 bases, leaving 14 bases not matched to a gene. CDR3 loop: CASSSRDRGLMVYTQYF. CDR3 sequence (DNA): TGTGCCAGCAGCTCCCGGGACAGGGGACTGATGGTATATACGCAGTATTTT.

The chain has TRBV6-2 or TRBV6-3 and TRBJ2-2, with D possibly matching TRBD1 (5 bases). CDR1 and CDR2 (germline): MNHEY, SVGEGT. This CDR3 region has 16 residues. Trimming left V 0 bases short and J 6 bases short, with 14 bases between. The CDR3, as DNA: TGTGCCAGCAGTTACTCTAGGGGCTCAGAGGCCGGGGAGCTGTTTTTT. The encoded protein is CASSYSRGSEAGELFF.

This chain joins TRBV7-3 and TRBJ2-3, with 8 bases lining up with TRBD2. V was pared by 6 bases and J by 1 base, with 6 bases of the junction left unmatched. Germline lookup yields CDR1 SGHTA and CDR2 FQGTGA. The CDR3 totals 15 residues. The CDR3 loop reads CASSHHGGGTDTQYF. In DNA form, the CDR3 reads TGTGCCAGCAGTCACCACGGGGGGGGCACAGATACGCAGTATTTT.